This T cell receptor beta chain is from a study of cytomegalovirus exposure and HLA in healthy donors. General study findings and limits: Donors belonging to an Asian-associated ancestry cluster reportedly showed fewer N-insertions in productive TCRs than the roughly 670-donor mean, according to what a later analysis found. According to an earlier analysis, most TCR beta V segments yielded productive rearrangements about 90% or about 30% of the time.

In the case of this clone: Antigen: not known.

At the time of sampling, donors were nominally healthy, though unrecorded immune exposures were likely. PCR employed 60 Vbeta and 13 Jbeta primers. Only in-frame clones appear in the TCRdb table, and some are missing; sequencing was by immunoSEQ multiplex PCR. The sample lists some 190,000 clones; 85% to 90% were seen once. This TCR was sampled from a woman aged 18-29 years in good health and CMV-seronegative. Sequenced sample: PBMCs.

In DNA form, the CDR3 reads TGTGCCAGCAGTCTCCCCGACAGGGGCCTAGCGGGGATCCTCTACGAGCAGTACTTC. It translates to CASSLPDRGLAGILYEQYF. The chain combines TRBV7-2 with TRBJ2-7; D is possibly TRBD2 (9 bases). This CDR3 region has 19 residues. The germline CDR1 and CDR2 sequences are SGHTA and FQGNSA. The V end lost 6 bases, the J end lost 3 bases, and 30 bases lay between the germline ends.